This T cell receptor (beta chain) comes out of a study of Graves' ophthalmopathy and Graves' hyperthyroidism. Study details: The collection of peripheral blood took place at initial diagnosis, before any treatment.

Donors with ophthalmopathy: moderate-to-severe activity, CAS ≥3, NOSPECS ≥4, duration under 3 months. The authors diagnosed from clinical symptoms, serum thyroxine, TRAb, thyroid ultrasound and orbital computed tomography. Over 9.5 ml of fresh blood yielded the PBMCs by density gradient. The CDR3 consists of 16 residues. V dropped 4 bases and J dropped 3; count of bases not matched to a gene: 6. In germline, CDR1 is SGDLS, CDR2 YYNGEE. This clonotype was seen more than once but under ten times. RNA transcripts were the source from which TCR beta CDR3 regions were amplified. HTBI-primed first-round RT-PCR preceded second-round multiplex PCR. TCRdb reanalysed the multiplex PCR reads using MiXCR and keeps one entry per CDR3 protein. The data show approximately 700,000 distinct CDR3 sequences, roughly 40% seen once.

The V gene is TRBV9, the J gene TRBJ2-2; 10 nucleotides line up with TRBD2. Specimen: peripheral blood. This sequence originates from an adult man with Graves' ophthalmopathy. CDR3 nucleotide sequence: TGTGCCAGCAGCCCACTAGGACTAGCGGACACCGGGGAGCTGTTTTTT. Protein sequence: CASSPLGLADTGELFF. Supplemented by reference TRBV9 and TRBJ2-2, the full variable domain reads DSGVTQTPKHLITATGQRVTLRCSPRSGDLSVYWYQQSLDQGLQFLIQYYNGEERAKGNILERFSAQQFPDLHSELNLSSLELGDSALYFCASSPLGLADTGELFFGEGSRLTVL.